The T cell receptor (beta chain) described here comes from a study of blood T cell repertoires in COVID-19. On the study more broadly: Acute-phase and convalescent COVID-19 samples originated in the United States, Italy and Spain. Sources were T cells, B-cell-depleted T cells, or PBMCs; the material itself was cDNA or gDNA.

Methods used by the authors: Reference gene primers were amplified, and this amplification served to estimate nucleated cell counts. Clones were read by immunoSEQ multiplex PCR, and TCRdb kept only the in-frame ones, dropping some. The V and J calls and clone size were taken over from that table, and D and trimming were inferred from the DNA. The sample has around 100,000 clones; about 83% are singletons. Sequencing was performed on peripheral blood. This TCR derives from a human donor in a cohort sampled during active COVID-19.

The CDR3 region is CASSDSSNQPQHF. The CDR3 DNA is TGTGCCAGCAGCGACAGTAGCAATCAGCCCCAGCATTTT. The chain is built from TRBV7-9 and TRBJ1-5; weak D call: TRBD1 (5 bases). The CDR3 covers 13 residues. Trimming removed 5 bases from V and 0 bases from J, with 5 bases in between. The germline gives CDR1 SEHNR, CDR2 FQNEAQ (reference sequence). The whole variable domain, filled in from reference TRBV7-9 and TRBJ1-5, reads DTGVSQNPRHKITKRGQNVTFRCDPISEHNRLYWYRQTLGQGPEFLTYFQNEAQLEKSRLLSDRFSAERPKGSFSTLEIQRTEQGDSAMYLCASSDSSNQPQHFGDGTRLSIL.